In its sample, the clone carrying this T cell receptor (beta chain) was seen many times. This CDR3 spans 14 amino acids. V was trimmed by 1 base and J by 4 bases, leaving 9 bases between them. The germline gives CDR1 SGHTA, CDR2 FQGTGA. The data belong to a study of early T cells in non-severe SARS-CoV-2 infection. For the study at large: Chains from this unsorted whole-blood bulk RNA could not be paired.

Unique molecular identifiers were affixed to single, distinct cDNA molecules. One entry per CDR3 protein results from TCRdb running MiXCR on the 5' RACE reads. The sample includes 30,000 or so distinct CDR3 sequences, approximately 6.9% of them seen just once. V is TRBV7-3 and J is TRBJ2-3; no reliable D call. Source material: whole blood. This clonotype was obtained from an adult who was a healthcare worker with PCR-confirmed SARS-CoV-2 infection or an uninfected control (not recorded which). The DNA for the CDR3 is TGTGCCAGCAGCTTAAGGTCCTCCCCAGATACGCAGTATTTT. Translating it yields CASSLRSSPDTQYF.